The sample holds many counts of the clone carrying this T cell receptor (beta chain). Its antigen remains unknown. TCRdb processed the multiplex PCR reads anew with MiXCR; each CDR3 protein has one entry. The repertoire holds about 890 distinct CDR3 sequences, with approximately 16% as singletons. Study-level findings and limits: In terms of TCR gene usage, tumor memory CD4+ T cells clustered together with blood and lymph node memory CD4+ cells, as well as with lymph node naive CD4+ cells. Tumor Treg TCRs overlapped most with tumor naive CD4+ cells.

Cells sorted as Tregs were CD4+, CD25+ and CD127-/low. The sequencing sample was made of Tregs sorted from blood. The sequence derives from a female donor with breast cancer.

CDR3 amino acids: CASSRYGYTF. The CDR3 DNA sequence: TGTGCCAGCAGTCGCTATGGCTACACCTTC. The chain couples TRBV12-3 or TRBV12-4 to TRBJ1-2, with no clear D. V lost 5 bases to trimming and J lost 4 bases, with 2 bases between them. CDR3 length equals 10 residues.